This T cell receptor (beta chain) was profiled in a study of blood T cell repertoires in COVID-19. Study background: The samples span acute and convalescent COVID-19 from the United States, Italy and Spain. From T cells, B-cell-depleted T cells, or PBMCs came the material, which was cDNA or gDNA.

Authors' data handling: Reference gene primer amplification gave nucleated cell count estimates. Generated by immunoSEQ multiplex PCR, the TCRdb table keeps only in-frame clones and is missing some. V, J and clone size reflect that table, while D and trimming were determined from the DNA. The table lists some 50,000 clones, roughly 86% of them singletons. The TCR was taken from a middle-aged man with active COVID-19. The sample comprised peripheral blood.

CDR3 DNA sequence: TGTGCCAGCAGCCAAGAGGGGCTAGATACGCAGTATTTT. It translates to CASSQEGLDTQYF. The V call is TRBV3-1 (or the pseudogene TRBV3-2), the J call TRBJ2-3, with a weak D call TRBD1 (5 bases). The V and J ends lost 0 bases and 5 bases respectively, with 6 bases between them. CDR1 and CDR2 (germline): LGHDT, YNNKEL (reference sequence). CDR3 length equals 13 residues.